The 15 T cell receptor beta chains given below trace back to one sample, sequenced in a study of blood T cells in healthy people across ages (dated by TCRdb to the mid-2010s). Library preparation employed 5' RACE. Sequencing was performed on an Illumina HiSeq 2500. A second 7 to 11 cycle PCR used a sample-barcoded 5' primer and a J-beta primer mix. TCRdb applied fastp at Q25 and MiXCR to the public reads, then kept only in-frame beta chains. Every CDR3 protein is listed once, alongside the most common genes and DNA of its rows. This sample comprises approximately 960,000 distinct CDR3 sequences, almost 30% of them detected only once. The ten largest make up roughly a tenth of the sample. These data were also filed under a second study, of T cells of mothers and their children.

Sequencing was done on a sample of blood. The source of these receptors is a woman aged 40 to 50 in good health.

This clonotype has ten or more counts. V is TRBV7-2 and J is TRBJ2-4; 9 nucleotides align to TRBD2. Per the germline V gene, CDR1 is SGHTA and CDR2 is FQGNSA. After removal of 3 bases from V and 10 bases from J, the junction contained 10 bases not matched to a gene. This CDR3 comprises 15 residues. CDR3 sequence (DNA): TGTGCCAGCAGCTTTAGCGGGGGCTTCGGGAGGATTCAGTACTTC. Protein sequence: CASSFSGGFGRIQYF.

This chain links TRBV7-2 with TRBJ2-5; 10 bases line up with TRBD2. Germline CDR1 and CDR2: SGHTA and FQGNSA. This CDR3 region has 15 residues. Trimming cost V 0 bases and J 3 bases; bases outside gene matches: 1. Written as DNA, the CDR3 is TGTGCCAGCAGCTTAGCTGGACTAGCGGAAGAGACCCAGTACTTC. Translation: CASSLAGLAEETQYF.

This clonotype was picked up a small number of times. J is TRBJ1-4 and V is TRBV18; 9 bases agree with TRBD1. CDR1 is KGHSH and CDR2 is LQKENI in the germline V gene. V gave up 5 bases and J gave up 0 bases; unmatched junction bases: 13. The CDR3 is 19 amino acids. CDR3 bases: TGTGCCAGCTCATCTTCGGGACAGGGAGCCTTTGCAACTAATGAAAAACTGTTTTTT. Translating gives CASSSSGQGAFATNEKLFF.

The chain carries TRBV14 and TRBJ2-3; D is possibly TRBD2 (5 bases). Trimming removed 4 bases from V and 3 bases from J, with 17 bases in between. Germline-derived CDR1 and CDR2 are SGHDN and FVKESK. CDR3 length: 16 amino acids. CDR3 sequence: CASSRRLARGTDTQYF. The CDR3 DNA reads TGTGCCAGCAGCCGGAGGTTAGCCAGAGGAACAGATACGCAGTATTTT.

V and J are TRBV6-5 and TRBJ1-2, with D maybe TRBD1 (5 bases). The CDR3 runs 16 residues. CDR1 and CDR2 from the germline V gene are MNHEY and SVGAGI. V lost 7 bases and J 2 bases, leaving 20 bases between the germline ends. CDR3 in amino acids: CASNPTTGTGNYGYTF. CDR3 nucleotide sequence: TGTGCCAGCAATCCAACAACAGGAACGGGGAACTATGGCTACACCTTC.

This clonotype was counted only a few times. This chain uses TRBV28 with TRBJ1-1; 7 nucleotides align to TRBD1. CDR3 length equals 15 residues. Losses at the gene ends were 8 bases for V and 4 bases for J; bases not matched to a gene: 13. CDR1 and CDR2 from the germline V gene are MDHEN and SYDVKM. The CDR3 here is CASVARGSGSTEAFF. CDR3 sequence (DNA): TGTGCCAGCGTTGCCAGGGGGAGCGGGAGCACTGAAGCTTTCTTT. Full variable domain (missing parts from reference TRBV28 and TRBJ1-1): DVKVTQSSRYLVKRTGEKVFLECVQDMDHENMFWYRQDPGLGLRLIYFSYDVKMKEKGDIPEGYSVSREKKERFSLILESASTNQTSMYLCASVARGSGSTEAFFGQGTRLTVV.

This clonotype was seen more than once but under ten times. The CDR3 nucleotides read TGTGCCAGCAGCGTAGGGTCATTGGGGCAGGGAGCAGATACGCAGTATTTT. This encodes CASSVGSLGQGADTQYF. The chain employs TRBV9 and TRBJ2-3; D may be TRBD1 or TRBD2 (5 bases each). The germline gives CDR1 SGDLS, CDR2 YYNGEE. The germline V and J ends were trimmed by 0 bases and 4 bases, with 18 bases remaining between them. CDR3 length: 17 amino acids.

The chain joins TRBV7-6 to TRBJ1-2; 7 nucleotides agree with TRBD1. Germline-derived CDR1 and CDR2 are SGHVS and FNYEAQ. Germline trimming cut 2 bases from V and 4 bases from J; bases unmatched to any gene: 7. The CDR3 sequence is 15 residues long. The CDR3 DNA reads as TGTGCCAGCAGCTTAAGGCTAGGGGGCAGCTATGGCTACACCTTC. Translating it yields CASSLRLGGSYGYTF.

V usage is TRBV20-1 and J usage is TRBJ2-7; D remains unclear. From germline, CDR1 is DFQATT and CDR2 SNEGSKA (reference sequence). This CDR3 is 16 amino acids long. Trimming removed 2 bases from V and 7 bases from J, with 24 bases in between. CDR3 region: CSARNPTERLYNEQYF. In DNA, the CDR3 is TGCAGTGCTAGAAACCCGACCGAACGCCTATACAATGAGCAGTACTTC.

This clonotype was counted at least ten times. The chain links TRBV6-1 to TRBJ2-7; 7 bases align to TRBD2. The CDR3 spans 15 residues. CDR1 is MNHNS and CDR2 is SASEGT in the germline V gene. Losses at the gene ends were 0 bases for V and 2 bases for J; bases not matched to a gene: 4. CDR3 loop: CASSEAGGGPYEQYF. CDR3 bases: TGTGCCAGCAGTGAAGCTGGCGGGGGACCCTACGAGCAGTACTTC.

This clonotype was picked up a small number of times. One end of the junction fails to match germline, which may point to a read error. The J gene is TRBJ2-1, the V gene TRBV6-5; 8 positions match TRBD2. The CDR3 runs to 16 residues. Germline V gene sequence: CDR1 MNHEY, CDR2 SVGAGI. CDR3 protein: CASSLIAGGAYNGQFF. Written as DNA, the CDR3 is TGTGCCAGCAGCTTAATTGCGGGGGGAGCCTACAATGGGCAGTTCTTC.

The J gene is TRBJ2-7, the V gene TRBV20-1; D tentatively fits TRBD1 or TRBD2 (5 bases each). CDR3 length: 13 residues. Looked up from germline, CDR1 is DFQATT and CDR2 is SNEGSKA (reference sequence). Trimming cost V 4 bases and J 5 bases, with 15 bases left between them. CDR3 loop: CSATRAGIDEQYF. CDR3 in DNA: TGCAGTGCTACGCGGGCAGGGATCGACGAGCAGTACTTC.

On this clonotype: A single base separates this from a much larger clone, so it may be a read error. The CDR3, as DNA: TGTGCCAGCAGTGAAGGCCAGTCGATGAATCGGCCCCAGCATTTT. This translates into CASSEGQSMNRPQHF. V usage is TRBV2 and J usage is TRBJ1-5; D call uncertain. CDR3 length: 15 amino acids. Germline CDR1 reads SNHLY; CDR2 reads FYNNEI.

This clonotype was seen only a few times. The chain has TRBV12-3 or TRBV12-4 and TRBJ2-4, with 9 bases identical to TRBD1. This CDR3 comprises 15 residues. Trimming took 5 bases from V and 5 from J; bases not matched to a gene: 7. CDR3 residues: CASSPTGGGENIQYF. As DNA, the CDR3 is TGTGCCAGCAGTCCTACAGGGGGCGGAGAAAACATTCAGTACTTC.

This clonotype has ten or more counts. The CDR3 DNA sequence: TGTGCCAGCAGCTCTCCGGGGCGGGGACGTCAAGAGCAGTACTTC. Amino acid sequence: CASSSPGRGRQEQYF. This chain joins TRBV28 and TRBJ2-7, with a weak D call TRBD2 (6 bases). CDR1 and CDR2 (germline): MDHEN, SYDVKM. V lost 6 bases, J lost 7 bases, and 22 bases lay in between. This CDR3 spans 15 amino acids.